These T cell receptor beta chains were read from a single sample in a study of T cell changes during pregnancy in multiple sclerosis. Clones were read by immunoSEQ multiplex PCR, and TCRdb kept only the in-frame ones, dropping some. The table has roughly 54,000 clones, roughly 90% seen once. This specimen was CD4+ T cells from peripheral blood mononuclear cells, taken after pregnancy. The receptors stem from a female donor with multiple sclerosis, enrolled in a pregnancy study. Each CDR3 is given with its conserved first and last residue. A D gene is named only where the DNA matches it firmly. Not all rows give a size; the values are once, few, many and, for expanded clones, a class.

size: .
D: .
V: TRBV10-3
J: TRBJ2-3
length: 16
DNA: TGTGCCATCAGTAACCTCCTAGGAGGATACACAGATACGCAGTATTTT
CDR3: CAISNLLGGYTDTQYF

size: .
D: TRBD1
V: TRBV5-1
J: TRBJ2-5
length: 14
DNA: TGCGCCAGCAGCGGGGACAGAGCGCAAGAGACCCAGTACTTC
CDR3: CASSGDRAQETQYF

size: .
D: .
V: TRBV10-1
J: TRBJ2-4
length: 12
DNA: TGCGCCAGCAGTTCTTCAGAAAACATTCAGTACTTC
CDR3: CASSSSENIQYF

size: .
D: .
V: TRBV7-2
J: TRBJ1-1
length: 13
DNA: TGTGCCAGCAGCTTAGGACAATCCACTGAAGCTTTCTTT
CDR3: CASSLGQSTEAFF

size: .
D: .
V: TRBV5-8
J: TRBJ2-6
length: 17
DNA: TGTGCCAGCAGCGTCCCAGGGGTGAGCTCTGGGGCCAACGTCCTGACTTTC
CDR3: CASSVPGVSSGANVLTF

size: .
D: .
V: TRBV7-2
J: TRBJ1-3
length: 14
DNA: TGTGCCAGCAGCTTATCCAGGGGAGCGAACACCATATATTTT
CDR3: CASSLSRGANTIYF

size: .
D: TRBD2
V: TRBV5-4
J: TRBJ2-1
length: 18
DNA: TGTGCCAGTCCCGCCGGGGTAGCGGGGGGCCCAGGGGACAATGAGCAGTTCTTC
CDR3: CASPAGVAGGPGDNEQFF

size: .
D: .
V: TRBV19
J: TRBJ1-6
length: 17
DNA: TGTGCCAGTAGTATAGCCCACTCCAGGGTCCTGAATTCACCCCTCCACTTT
CDR3: CASSIAHSRVLNSPLHF

size: .
D: .
V: TRBV9
J: TRBJ2-1
length: 14
DNA: TGTGCCAGCAGCGTAGCTGTTACCTACAATGAGCAGTTCTTC
CDR3: CASSVAVTYNEQFF

size: .
D: TRBD2
V: TRBV5-4
J: TRBJ2-5
length: 15
DNA: TGTGCCAGCAGCCTTGTAGCCGGGGGGGCTGAGACCCAGTACTTC
CDR3: CASSLVAGGAETQYF

size: .
D: .
V: TRBV9
J: TRBJ1-3
length: 15
DNA: TGTGCCAGCAGCGCTACAGGGCTCTCTGGAAACACCATATATTTT
CDR3: CASSATGLSGNTIYF

size: .
D: TRBD2
V: TRBV29-1
J: TRBJ2-1
length: 15
DNA: TGCAGCGGTACCAACGGGGGGGGCTCCTACAATGAGCAGTTCTTC
CDR3: CSGTNGGGSYNEQFF

size: once
D: TRBD1
V: TRBV4-3
J: TRBJ2-2
length: 17
DNA: TGCGCCAGCAGCCCTCCCCAGGGGGCAAATAGGGCCGGGGAGCTGTTTTTT
CDR3: CASSPPQGANRAGELFF

size: .
D: .
V: TRBV30
J: TRBJ1-2
length: 12
DNA: TGTGCCTGGAGTCCCTCTAACTATGGCTACACCTTC
CDR3: CAWSPSNYGYTF

size: .
D: TRBD1
V: TRBV5-8
J: TRBJ2-1
length: 15
DNA: TGTGCCAGCAGCTTGGTCCACGGACAGGCCAATGAGCAGTTCTTC
CDR3: CASSLVHGQANEQFF

size: .
D: .
V: TRBV14
J: TRBJ2-5
length: 16
DNA: TGTGCCAGCAGCCAAATCCCTTTCGAGGGGAGGGAGACCCAGTACTTC
CDR3: CASSQIPFEGRETQYF

size: .
D: .
V: TRBV4-1
J: TRBJ1-5
length: 12
DNA: TGCGCCAGCAGCCCGGGGGGTCAGCCCCAGCATTTT
CDR3: CASSPGGQPQHF

size: .
D: TRBD1
V: TRBV5-1
J: TRBJ1-1
length: 15
DNA: TGCGCCAGCAGCGGGGGACAGGGAAGAAACACTGAAGCTTTCTTT
CDR3: CASSGGQGRNTEAFF

size: .
D: TRBD1
V: TRBV7-2
J: TRBJ2-5
length: 16
DNA: TGTGCCAGCAGCTTAGGTAGAGGTCAGGGGGTAGAGACCCAGTACTTC
CDR3: CASSLGRGQGVETQYF

size: .
D: TRBD2
V: TRBV4-2
J: TRBJ2-1
length: 17
DNA: TGTGCCAGCAGCCAAGTTAAGGCGGGGGGCTGGGGGAATGAGCAGTTCTTC
CDR3: CASSQVKAGGWGNEQFF

size: .
D: .
V: TRBV5-7
J: TRBJ1-6
length: 14
DNA: TGTGCCAGCAGCTTGTTCCGGTATAATTCACCCCTCCACTTT
CDR3: CASSLFRYNSPLHF

size: few
D: .
V: TRBV7-9
J: TRBJ1-2
length: 14
DNA: TGTGCCAGCAGCTTCCGGGGGTCTAACTATGGCTACACCTTC
CDR3: CASSFRGSNYGYTF